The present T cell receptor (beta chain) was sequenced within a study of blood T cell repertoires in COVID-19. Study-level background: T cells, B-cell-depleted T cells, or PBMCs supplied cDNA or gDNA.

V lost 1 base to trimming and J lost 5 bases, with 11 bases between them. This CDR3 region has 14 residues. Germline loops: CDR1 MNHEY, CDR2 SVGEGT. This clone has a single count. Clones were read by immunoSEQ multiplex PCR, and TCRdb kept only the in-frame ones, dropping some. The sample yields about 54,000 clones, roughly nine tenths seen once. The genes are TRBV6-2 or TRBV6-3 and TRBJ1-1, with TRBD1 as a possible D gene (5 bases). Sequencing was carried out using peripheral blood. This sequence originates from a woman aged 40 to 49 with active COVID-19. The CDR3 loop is CASSYWRGRTEAFF. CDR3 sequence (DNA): TGTGCCAGCAGTTACTGGCGGGGGAGGACTGAAGCTTTCTTT.